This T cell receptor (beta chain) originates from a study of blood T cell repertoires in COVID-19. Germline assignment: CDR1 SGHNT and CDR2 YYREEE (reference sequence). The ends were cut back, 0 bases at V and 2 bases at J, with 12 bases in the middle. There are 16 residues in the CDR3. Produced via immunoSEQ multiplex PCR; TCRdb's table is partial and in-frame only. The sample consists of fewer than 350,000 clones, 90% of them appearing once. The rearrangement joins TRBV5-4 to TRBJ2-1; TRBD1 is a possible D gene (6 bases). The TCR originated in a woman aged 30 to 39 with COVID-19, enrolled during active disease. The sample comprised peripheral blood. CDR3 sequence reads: CASSLGQGPAYNEQFF. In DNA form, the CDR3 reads TGTGCCAGCAGCTTGGGGCAGGGGCCCGCCTACAATGAGCAGTTCTTC. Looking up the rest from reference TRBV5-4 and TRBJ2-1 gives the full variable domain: ETGVTQSPTHLIKTRGQQVTLRCSSQSGHNTVSWYQQALGQGPQFIFQYYREEENGRGNFPPRFSGLQFPNYSSELNVNALELDDSALYLCASSLGQGPAYNEQFFGPGTRLTVL.